The 13 T cell receptor beta chains below were found in one sample sequenced in a study of identical twins. From the 5' RACE reads, TCRdb called clonotypes with MiXCR, one entry per CDR3 protein. This sample carries some 790,000 distinct CDR3 sequences, about 20% of them seen once, and the ten largest clones take 10% to 15%. The sample also formed part of further work on T cells expressing NK-cell markers.

Sequencing was carried out using PBMCs. The receptors shown here come from a woman in her late teens or twenties in good health.

This clonotype turned up a few times. This chain uses TRBV20-1 with TRBJ1-1; D not certain. The CDR3 spans 11 residues. Germline assignment: CDR1 DFQATT and CDR2 SNEGSKA (reference sequence). V gave up 0 bases and J gave up 10 bases, with 9 bases separating them. This CDR3 is CSARDGVIAFF. The CDR3 region has the DNA TGCAGTGCTAGAGATGGGGTGATAGCTTTCTTT.

This clonotype was picked up a small number of times. This chain joins TRBV12-3 or TRBV12-4 and TRBJ2-2; D is unclear. The CDR3 is made up of 14 amino acids. V lost 3 bases and J lost 7, with 12 bases in between. The CDR3 sequence is CASSFRPIGGELFF. Written as DNA, the CDR3 is TGTGCCAGCAGTTTCAGGCCTATAGGCGGGGAGCTGTTTTTT.

This chain connects TRBV3-1 to TRBJ1-1; D uncertain. V shed 1 base and J shed 11 bases, with 5 bases lying between them. The germline V gene has CDR1 LGHDT and CDR2 YNNKEL (reference sequence). The CDR3 spans 10 residues. CDR3 sequence: CASSQVMAFF. The CDR3 DNA reads as TGTGCCAGCAGCCAAGTTATGGCTTTCTTT.

The chain carries TRBV5-6 and TRBJ2-2; D is unclear. This CDR3 comprises 12 residues. The V gene lost 5 bases and the J gene lost 7 bases, with 9 bases spanning the gap. Germline V gene lookup returns CDR1 SGHDT and CDR2 YYEEEE. The CDR3, as DNA: TGTGCCAGCAGGGTGCGTAACGGGGAGCTGTTTTTT. Translated, it gives CASRVRNGELFF.

This clonotype appeared a few times. This rearrangement joins TRBV4-2 to TRBJ2-1; the D gene is possibly TRBD2 (6 bases). Trimming left V 0 bases short and J 8 bases short, with 17 bases between. CDR3 length: 16 amino acids. The germline V gene has CDR1 LGHNA and CDR2 YNFKEQ. The CDR3 DNA sequence: TGTGCCAGCAGCCAAGATCGTAGCGGTCCAGGCTATGAGCAGTTCTTC. Residues: CASSQDRSGPGYEQFF.

The gene calls are TRBV10-3 and TRBJ1-2, with no clear D. The CDR3 is made up of 11 amino acids. Trimming stripped 2 bases from V and 7 bases from J, with 5 bases between. Germline V lookup: CDR1 ENHRY, CDR2 SYGVKD. CDR3 in amino acids: CAISETLGYTF. DNA for the CDR3: TGTGCCATCAGTGAGACTCTTGGCTACACCTTC.

Comment on this clonotype: At one of its ends the junction is not consistent with the germline gene, which may arise from a read error. The chain joins TRBV7-2 to TRBJ2-7, with D possibly called TRBD1 or TRBD2 (5 bases each). This CDR3 is 12 amino acids long. Germline lookup yields CDR1 SGHTA and CDR2 FQGNSA. CDR3 nucleotides: TGTGCCAGCAGCTTAGCAAACCGGGACCCCAACTTC. This gives the protein CASSLANRDPNF.

V gene TRBV20-1 combines with J gene TRBJ2-7, with 10 bases fitting TRBD2. In germline, CDR1 is DFQATT, CDR2 SNEGSKA (reference sequence). Unmatched junction bases numbered 12, after V lost 6 bases and J lost 4 bases. The CDR3 totals 15 residues. The CDR3 reads CSAASSSGSRYEQYF. The CDR3, as DNA: TGCAGTGCAGCCTCTTCTAGCGGGAGTAGGTACGAGCAGTACTTC.

The sample holds a few counts of this clonotype. The chain uses TRBV12-3 or TRBV12-4 and TRBJ2-7; no clear D gene. The germline V and J ends were trimmed by 7 bases and 8 bases, with 15 bases remaining between them. CDR3 length: 12 residues. The CDR3 DNA sequence: TGTGCCAGCACCAACTTGGGCGAACAGCAGTACTTC. Encoded protein: CASTNLGEQQYF.

This chain links TRBV2 with TRBJ2-1; D may be TRBD1 (6 bases). CDR1 is SNHLY, CDR2 FYNNEI, per germline. There are 15 residues in the CDR3. The ends were cut back, 8 bases at V and 4 bases at J, with 18 bases in the middle. The CDR3 spells CASHSGRQAYNEQFF. DNA for the CDR3: TGTGCCAGCCACAGCGGAAGACAGGCTTACAATGAGCAGTTCTTC.

This clonotype has just a few counts. The chain combines TRBV10-3 with TRBJ1-1; D perhaps matches TRBD1 (6 bases). The CDR3 consists of 12 residues. Per germline, CDR1 ENHRY and CDR2 SYGVKD. Trimming removed 8 bases from V and 5 bases from J, with 12 bases in between. DNA of the CDR3: TGTGCCATCGGTCGGGGGGCTACTGAAGCTTTCTTT. Translated: CAIGRGATEAFF.

The CDR3 here is CASNKDTTLTSYEQYF. The CDR3 DNA follows: TGCGCCAGCAACAAGGACACGACCTTAACTTCCTACGAGCAGTACTTC. J is TRBJ2-7 and V is TRBV5-1; tentative D call: TRBD1 (5 bases). CDR3 length: 16 residues. Germline CDR1 reads SGHRS; CDR2 reads YFSETQ. The germline V and J ends were trimmed by 6 bases and 1 base, with 20 bases remaining between them.

This clonotype was counted only a few times. The chain links TRBV7-2 to TRBJ1-5; the match to TRBD1 covers 12 bases. The CDR3 totals 14 residues. The junction had 3 bases not matched to a gene; V was cut back by 6 bases and J by 6 bases. The germline V gene encodes CDR1 SGHTA and CDR2 FQGNSA. CDR3 sequence: CASSPGQGAQPQHF. DNA for the CDR3: TGTGCCAGCAGTCCGGGACAGGGGGCTCAGCCCCAGCATTTT.